There are a few counts of the clone carrying this T cell receptor beta chain. The antigen is undetermined. The source of the sample is a study of shared clonotypes between healthy human individuals. General study points: Expectations were that clonotype sharing among donors would be affected by sequencing depth.

V lost 5 bases, J lost 5 bases, and 16 bases lay in between. Germline V gives CDR1 SGHRS, CDR2 YFSETQ. The CDR3 is made up of 15 amino acids. The DNA input per sorted-subset replicate PCR was roughly 0.2 ug, corresponding to 30,000 or so T cell genomes. Clones were sequenced by immunoSEQ multiplex PCR, and TCRdb holds only the in-frame ones, with some missing. The table has hundreds of thousands of clones, around 72% seen once. In the CD4+ fraction, cells were divided into CD45RA+ naive and CD45RA-negative memory subsets. Input material: memory CD4+ T cells sorted from blood. Subset: CD45RA-negative fraction. The chain recombines TRBV5-1 with TRBJ2-2; TRBD1 or TRBD2 may be the D gene (6 bases each). This TCR was sampled from a woman in her 30s in good health. CDR3 in amino acids: CASRPGGAGTGELFF. DNA for the CDR3: TGCGCCAGCAGACCCGGGGGCGCGGGAACCGGGGAGCTGTTTTTT. Full variable domain (remainder filled in from reference TRBV5-1 and TRBJ2-2): KAGVTQTPRYLIKTRGQQVTLSCSPISGHRSVSWYQQTPGQGLQFLFEYFSETQRNKGNFPGRFSGRQFSNSRSEMNVSTLELGDSALYLCASRPGGAGTGELFFGEGSRLTVL.